This passage covers 29 T cell receptor beta chains from one sample sequenced in a study of blood T cells in healthy people across ages. Then a second PCR, running about 6 to 11 cycles, was carried out with a sample-barcoded 5' primer and a J-beta primer mix. TCRdb independently ran MiXCR on the 5' RACE reads; one entry per CDR3 protein. The sample yields 1.5 million to 1.9 million distinct CDR3 sequences, 35% to 45% seen once. The specimen was blood. Every receptor here comes from a woman aged 18 to 35 in good health.

The J gene is TRBJ2-2, the V gene TRBV9, with 7 nucleotides matching TRBD2. Germline assignment: CDR1 SGDLS and CDR2 YYNGEE. The CDR3 spans 16 residues. With 0 bases clipped from V and 6 bases from J, the junction kept 8 bases outside the gene matches. CDR3 region: CASSVGGLVFPGELFF. Here the CDR3 DNA reads TGTGCCAGCAGCGTAGGTGGACTAGTTTTTCCCGGGGAGCTGTTTTTT.

The chain has TRBV12-3 or TRBV12-4 and TRBJ2-1; 8 bases are shared with TRBD2. There are 16 residues in the CDR3. The trim removed 3 bases at V and 2 bases at J, leaving 6 bases unmatched. The CDR3 nucleotides read TGTGCCAGCAGTTTTAGAGCGGGAGCCCCCTACAATGAGCAGTTCTTC. Residues: CASSFRAGAPYNEQFF.

The CDR3 nucleotides are TGTGCCAGCAGCAGGGACAGGTATGCAGATACGCAGTATTTT. Its translation is CASSRDRYADTQYF. The chain has TRBV5-4 and TRBJ2-3; 8 bases align to TRBD1. The length of the CDR3 is 14 residues. CDR1 is SGHNT and CDR2 is YYREEE in the germline V gene (reference sequence). J gave up 4 bases and V 4 bases, and 5 bases lay outside the gene matches.

In its sample, this clonotype was seen a few times. V usage is TRBV7-2 and J usage is TRBJ2-7; 12 bases fit TRBD2. TRBJ2-5 explains the end of the DNA better; the J call may be wrong. The germline CDR1 and CDR2 sequences are SGHTA and FQGNSA. This CDR3 has 16 residues. As DNA, the CDR3 is TGTGCCAGCAGCTTAGAAGCTAGCGGGGGGGCGGGGACCCAGTACTTC. Amino acids: CASSLEASGGAGTQYF.

The rearrangement links TRBV4-3 to TRBJ1-5, with TRBD1 identical over 8 bases. Per the germline V gene, CDR1 is LGHNA and CDR2 is YSLEER. The CDR3 is 15 amino acids. J was trimmed by 3 bases and V by 4 bases; bases with no gene match: 5. This CDR3 is CASSPWTGNNQPQHF. The CDR3 DNA is TGCGCCAGCAGCCCCTGGACAGGGAACAATCAGCCCCAGCATTTT.

V gene TRBV9 combines with J gene TRBJ2-3; 11 bases line up with TRBD2. V gave up 3 bases and J gave up 4 bases; unmatched junction bases: 10. CDR1 and CDR2 (germline): SGDLS, YYNGEE. This CDR3 spans 17 amino acids. The CDR3 DNA sequence: TGTGCCAGCAGCGACGGTCTTAGCGGGGGGGCTTCAGATACGCAGTATTTT. It codes for CASSDGLSGGASDTQYF.

V gene TRBV7-9 combines with J gene TRBJ2-1, with a possible D match to TRBD2 (6 bases). Deletions cut 10 bases from V and 5 bases from J, with 21 bases between. CDR1 and CDR2 (germline): SEHNR, FQNEAQ (reference sequence). The CDR3 is 15 residues long. Written as DNA, the CDR3 is TGTGCCACCACGGCGGGGCTAGCTGGAAACAATGAGCAGTTCTTC. Amino acids: CATTAGLAGNNEQFF.

J is TRBJ1-2 and V is TRBV18; the D is unclear. Trimming left V 3 bases short and J 0 bases short, with 14 bases between. The CDR3 is 16 residues long. Germline CDR1 is KGHSH and CDR2 is LQKENI. The CDR3 reads CASSPVGETTNYGYTF. For the CDR3, the DNA is TGTGCCAGCTCACCCGTAGGAGAGACCACTAACTATGGCTACACCTTC.

The chain has TRBV2 and TRBJ2-5, with 8 positions matching TRBD1. The CDR3 spans 17 residues. The junction had 10 bases not matched to a gene; V was cut back by 3 bases and J by 1 base. Germline lookup yields CDR1 SNHLY and CDR2 FYNNEI. This chain's CDR3 is CASSDPRDRSIQETQYF. CDR3 in DNA: TGTGCCAGCAGTGACCCCAGGGACAGGTCGATCCAAGAGACCCAGTACTTC.

CDR3: CASSPTGGINEQYF. As DNA, the CDR3 is TGTGCCAGCAGTCCGACAGGGGGCATCAATGAGCAGTACTTC. The chain employs TRBV27 and TRBJ2-4; 10 bases line up with TRBD1. CDR1 is MNHEY and CDR2 is SMNVEV in the germline V gene (reference sequence). Unmatched junction bases numbered 11, after V lost 5 bases and J lost 13 bases. This CDR3 is 14 amino acids long.

This clonotype turned up a few times. The chain has TRBV6-4 and TRBJ2-1; no clear D gene. V dropped 0 bases and J dropped 0 bases, with 9 bases sitting between them. Germline CDR1 is MRHNA and CDR2 is SNTAGT. The CDR3 runs to 16 residues. CDR3 nucleotides: TGTGCCAGCAGTGACTCCGGTAAAAGCTCCTACAATGAGCAGTTCTTC. Translated: CASSDSGKSSYNEQFF.

This sequence joins TRBV7-9 and TRBJ1-1; 8 positions match TRBD1. The CDR3 has 15 residues. The V gene end was trimmed by 5 bases and the J gene end by 3 bases; junction bases not matched to a gene: 8. Looked up from germline, CDR1 is SEHNR and CDR2 is FQNEAQ (reference sequence). The CDR3, as DNA: TGTGCCAGCAGCGATCAGGGGGCACTGGACACTGAAGCTTTCTTT. Its translation is CASSDQGALDTEAFF.

There are a few counts of this clonotype. This chain connects TRBV5-1 to TRBJ1-2, with D maybe TRBD1 (5 bases). Trimming removed 0 bases from V and 7 bases from J, with 16 bases in between. Germline CDR1 and CDR2: SGHRS and YFSETQ. CDR3 length: 15 amino acids. DNA for the CDR3: TGCGCCAGCAGCTTGGCCTCAGGGATCCTTCGTGGCTACACCTTC. Its translation: CASSLASGILRGYTF.

This chain joins TRBV5-5 and TRBJ2-5; TRBD1 is a possible D gene (5 bases). Trimming pared 2 bases from V and 3 bases from J, leaving 8 bases between. The CDR3 contains 13 residues. Germline CDR1 is SGHKS and CDR2 is YYEKEE (reference sequence). CDR3 nucleotide sequence: TGTGCCAGCAGCTTCCCAGGGAAAGAGACCCAGTACTTC. Translating gives CASSFPGKETQYF.

This clonotype has just a few counts. The J gene is TRBJ2-5, the V gene TRBV12-5; 10 bases match TRBD2. The V segment lost 1 base and the J segment 3 bases; nucleotides outside the gene matches: 5. The CDR3 extends over 16 amino acids. Germline assignment: CDR1 LGHNT and CDR2 FRNRAP. This CDR3 reads CASGLAGSGGEETQYF. Here the CDR3 DNA reads TGTGCTAGTGGTTTGGCCGGAAGCGGGGGGGAAGAGACCCAGTACTTC.

The V call is TRBV29-1, the J call TRBJ1-2, with D perhaps matching TRBD1 (5 bases). The CDR3 loop spans 15 amino acids. CDR1 is SQVTM and CDR2 is ANQGSEA in the germline V gene. The V end lost 8 bases, the J end lost 4 bases, and 23 bases lay between the germline ends. The CDR3 DNA is TGCAGCTCGGAGGTCCCGACCGGGACGGGCTATGGCTACACCTTC. It encodes CSSEVPTGTGYGYTF.

The J gene is TRBJ1-2, the V gene TRBV27; 8 bases line up with TRBD1. Germline lookup yields CDR1 MNHEY and CDR2 SMNVEV (reference sequence). This CDR3 spans 15 amino acids. The V segment lost 6 bases and the J segment 4 bases; nucleotides outside the gene matches: 10. The CDR3 loop is CASSHGTGSFYGYTF. Written as DNA, the CDR3 is TGTGCCAGCAGCCACGGGACAGGTAGTTTCTATGGCTACACCTTC.

V is TRBV3-1 and J is TRBJ2-1; TRBD2 might be the D (7 bases). CDR1 is LGHDT, CDR2 YNNKEL, per germline (reference sequence). This CDR3 spans 17 amino acids. Trimming shortened V by 1 base and J by 5 bases, and 18 bases separated the two germline ends. CDR3 protein: CASSQAPGGAGDNEQFF. CDR3 coding DNA: TGTGCCAGCAGCCAAGCCCCTGGGGGGGCAGGGGACAATGAGCAGTTCTTC.

The CDR3, as DNA: TGTGCCAGCAGCGCTAGCGGGGCGACTGTAGAGACCCAGTACTTC. Its protein product is CASSASGATVETQYF. The rearrangement joins TRBV7-2 to TRBJ2-5; 9 positions match TRBD2. The J segment lost 4 bases and the V segment lost 5 bases, leaving 8 bases of the junction unmatched. This CDR3 is built from 15 residues. Germline lookup yields CDR1 SGHTA and CDR2 FQGNSA.

This clonotype has a handful of counts. The chain joins TRBV29-1 to TRBJ1-4; D not resolved. Germline loops: CDR1 SQVTM, CDR2 ANQGSEA. The CDR3 length is 12 residues. Trimming pared 7 bases from V and 7 bases from J, leaving 13 bases between. The CDR3 region has the DNA TGCAGCGCCGTTTCGGATGGTGAAAAACTGTTTTTT. Translated: CSAVSDGEKLFF.

About this clonotype itself: At one end the junction does not follow the germline gene, possibly because of a read error. The rearrangement joins TRBV5-5 to TRBJ1-2; no reliable D call. Germline CDR1 SGHKS, CDR2 YYEKEE (reference sequence). The CDR3 extends over 13 amino acids. The CDR3 here is CASSLPERSGYTF. CDR3 nucleotide sequence: TGTGCCAGTAGCTTGCCGGAGCGGAGTGGCTACACCTTC. Variable domain in full (rest from reference TRBV5-5 and TRBJ1-2): DAGVTQSPTHLIKTRGQQVTLRCSPISGHKSVSWYQQVLGQGPQFIFQYYEKEERGRGNFPDRFSARQFPNYSSELNVNALLLGDSALYLCASSLPERSGYTFGSGTRLTVV.

The rearrangement joins TRBV4-1 to TRBJ1-1, with a tentative D call TRBD1 (6 bases). This CDR3 has 13 amino acids. Deletions cut 1 base from V and 7 bases from J, with 10 bases between. Germline assignment: CDR1 MGHRA and CDR2 YSYEKL. CDR3 in amino acids: CASSQAGGGEAFF. The DNA of the CDR3 is TGCGCCAGCAGCCAAGCGGGAGGGGGTGAAGCTTTCTTT.

This clonotype was seen a handful of times. J is TRBJ1-4 and V is TRBV7-2; D remains ambiguous. The V end was cut by 7 bases, the J end by 0 bases, with 12 bases between. This CDR3 is built from 15 residues. The V gene's germline CDR1 is SGHTA and CDR2 FQGNSA. The CDR3 DNA follows: TGTGCCAGCACCCAAACACCGGCAACTAATGAAAAACTGTTTTTT. It codes for CASTQTPATNEKLFF.

The CDR3 nucleotides are TGCAGTGCTAGACCGTCCGGACAGGGGATAGACGAGCAGTACTTC. It codes for CSARPSGQGIDEQYF. The chain carries TRBV20-1 and TRBJ2-7, with TRBD1 matching over 9 bases. V was pared by 2 bases and J by 5 bases, with 10 bases of the junction left unmatched. This CDR3 has 15 amino acids. Germline values: CDR1 DFQATT, CDR2 SNEGSKA (reference sequence).

The V gene is TRBV13, the J gene TRBJ2-5; tentative D call: TRBD2 (5 bases). This CDR3 is 16 amino acids long. Trimming took 2 bases from V and 0 from J, leaving 13 bases between them. Germline-derived CDR1 and CDR2 are PRHDT and FYEKMQ (reference sequence). CDR3 DNA sequence: TGTGCCAGCAGCTTAAAGCCCCTAGCAGACCAAGAGACCCAGTACTTC. It encodes CASSLKPLADQETQYF.

J is TRBJ2-7 and V is TRBV3-1; TRBD1 matches at 8 bases. From germline, CDR1 is LGHDT and CDR2 YNNKEL (reference sequence). The length of the CDR3 is 14 residues. The ends lost 3 bases at V and 3 bases at J; junction bases unmatched: 4. The DNA for the CDR3 is TGTGCCAGCAGCCAGACAGGGGAATACTACGAGCAGTACTTC. This codes for CASSQTGEYYEQYF.

This sequence joins TRBV25-1 and TRBJ2-1; 10 bases line up with TRBD2. This CDR3 is built from 17 residues. Germline V gene sequence: CDR1 MGHDK, CDR2 SYGVNS. V gave up 6 bases and J gave up 1 base; unmatched junction bases: 9. The CDR3 sequence: CASRRGSGGPSYNEQFF. The CDR3 region has the DNA TGTGCCAGCAGGAGGGGTAGCGGGGGGCCTTCCTACAATGAGCAGTTCTTC.

As concerns this clonotype: The junction departs from the called germline gene at one end, perhaps through a read error. The CDR3 spells CACSLARGFHNEQFF. Here the CDR3 DNA reads TGTGCCTGCAGCTTAGCGCGGGGATTCCACAATGAGCAGTTCTTC. The chain couples TRBV7-2 to TRBJ2-1, with a tentative D call TRBD2 (6 bases). Germline-derived CDR1 and CDR2 are SGHTA and FQGNSA. The CDR3 extends over 15 amino acids.

The chain carries TRBV6-1 and TRBJ1-2; D is possibly TRBD1 (5 bases). The ends were cut back, 4 bases at V and 4 bases at J, with 10 bases in the middle. Germline V gene data show CDR1 as MNHNS and CDR2 as SASEGT. This CDR3 has 13 amino acids. The CDR3 spells CASSGYRRYGYTF. The CDR3 DNA reads as TGTGCCAGCAGTGGTTACAGGCGCTATGGCTACACCTTC.